These 18 T cell receptor beta chains were sequenced from one sample in a study of chemoradiotherapy in HPV16-positive cancers. Assay: immunoSEQ multiplex PCR; the TCRdb copy retains only in-frame clones and omits some. The table lists around 30,000 clones, about 89% of them singletons. This specimen was blood, taken from a patient who underwent chemoradiotherapy. The receptors were sampled from a human donor with HPV-associated anogenital cancer.

V usage is TRBV5-4 and J usage is TRBJ1-2; possible D gene TRBD1, 5 bases. V was trimmed by 0 bases and J by 2 bases, leaving 5 bases between them. CDR1 SGHNT and CDR2 YYREEE come from the germline V gene (reference sequence). CDR3 length: 13 amino acids. The CDR3 protein is CASSLAGNYGYTF. CDR3 nucleotides: TGTGCCAGCAGCTTGGCAGGGAACTATGGCTACACCTTC. Together with reference TRBV5-4 and TRBJ1-2, the CDR3 gives the full variable domain: ETGVTQSPTHLIKTRGQQVTLRCSSQSGHNTVSWYQQALGQGPQFIFQYYREEENGRGNFPPRFSGLQFPNYSSELNVNALELDDSALYLCASSLAGNYGYTFGSGTRLTVV.

The J gene is TRBJ1-3, the V gene TRBV30; the D is unclear. The V end lost 0 bases, the J end lost 8 bases, and 8 bases lay between the germline ends. The CDR3 has 12 residues. Germline loops: CDR1 GTSNPN, CDR2 SVGIG (reference sequence). As DNA, the CDR3 is TGTGCCTGGAGTGTCATAAGCTACACCATATATTTT. It translates to CAWSVISYTIYF. The variable domain in full, completed from reference TRBV30 and TRBJ1-3, reads SQTIHQWPATLVQPVGSPLSLECTVEGTSNPNLYWYRQAAGRGLQLLFYSVGIGQISSEVPQNLSASRPQDRQFILSSKKLLLSDSGFYLCAWSVISYTIYFGEGSWLTVV.

The J gene is TRBJ2-1, the V gene TRBV11-2; D gene unclear. In germline, CDR1 is SGHAT, CDR2 FQNNGV. CDR3 length: 16 residues. Trimming took 0 bases from V and 1 from J, leaving 10 bases between them. This CDR3 is CASSLEIRFSYNEQFF. CDR3 bases: TGTGCCAGCAGCTTAGAAATCAGGTTTTCCTACAATGAGCAGTTCTTC.

This clone has more than one count but fewer than ten. The chain employs TRBV4-1 and TRBJ1-2; D is possibly TRBD1 (5 bases). CDR3 length equals 14 residues. Germline lookup yields CDR1 MGHRA and CDR2 YSYEKL. The V end lost 0 bases, the J end lost 4 bases, and 9 bases lay between the germline ends. The CDR3 DNA reads as TGCGCCAGCAGCCAAGATGACAGAGGCTATGGCTACACCTTC. Its protein product is CASSQDDRGYGYTF.

The chain uses TRBV11-2 and TRBJ2-1; D uncertain. V was shortened by 3 bases and J by 5 bases, with 11 bases between the two germline ends. Per germline, CDR1 SGHAT and CDR2 FQNNGV. The CDR3 covers 14 residues. Here the CDR3 reads CASSFSGNHNEQFF. The CDR3 nucleotides read TGTGCCAGCAGCTTTTCTGGGAACCACAATGAGCAGTTCTTC.

The J gene is TRBJ1-2, the V gene TRBV7-9; 8 bases align to TRBD1. The germline V gene encodes CDR1 SEHNR and CDR2 FQNEAQ (reference sequence). Trimming took 3 bases from V and 8 from J; bases not matched to a gene: 5. This CDR3 contains 13 residues. CDR3 nucleotides: TGTGCCAGCAGCTTGGACAGGGTGGGAGGCTACACCTTC. Translating it yields CASSLDRVGGYTF. The variable domain in full, with the rest retrieved from reference TRBV7-9 and TRBJ1-2, is DTGVSQNPRHKITKRGQNVTFRCDPISEHNRLYWYRQTLGQGPEFLTYFQNEAQLEKSRLLSDRFSAERPKGSFSTLEIQRTEQGDSAMYLCASSLDRVGGYTFGSGTRLTVV.

The V and J genes are TRBV6-6 and TRBJ1-2; TRBD1 might be the D (5 bases). The CDR3 loop spans 13 amino acids. V gave up 4 bases and J gave up 2 bases, with 8 bases separating them. CDR1 is MNHNY and CDR2 is SVGAGI in the germline V gene (reference sequence). CDR3 region: CASSLTVNYGYTF. The CDR3 coding sequence is TGTGCCAGCAGTTTGACAGTAAACTATGGCTACACCTTC.

V and J are TRBV4-1 and TRBJ1-5, with D perhaps matching TRBD1 (6 bases). The germline CDR1 and CDR2 sequences are MGHRA and YSYEKL. This CDR3 region has 18 residues. V lost 0 bases and J lost 1, with 16 bases in between. CDR3 DNA: TGCGCCAGCAGCCAAGATTTCCAAGGCAGGGGAAGCAATCAGCCCCAGCATTTT. Translating it yields CASSQDFQGRGSNQPQHF.

This rearrangement joins TRBV7-7 to TRBJ2-7; 9 bases are shared with TRBD1. The CDR3 totals 15 residues. J gave up 2 bases and V 1 base, and 3 bases lay outside the gene matches. Germline V gene sequence: CDR1 SSHAT, CDR2 FNYEAQ (reference sequence). CDR3 region: CASSLGQGVTYEQYF. CDR3 in DNA: TGTGCCAGCAGCTTAGGACAGGGGGTTACCTACGAGCAGTACTTC.

This CDR3 is CASSTTGSDTQYF. CDR3 sequence (DNA): TGTGCCAGCAGCACCACAGGGTCAGATACGCAGTATTTT. The chain uses TRBV13 and TRBJ2-3; tentatively, D is TRBD1 (6 bases). The V gene's germline CDR1 is PRHDT and CDR2 FYEKMQ (reference sequence). V was pared by 5 bases and J by 4 bases, with 10 bases between. The CDR3 sequence is 13 residues long.

The genes are TRBV5-1 and TRBJ2-2; 10 bases line up with TRBD2. The CDR3 is 17 residues long. J gave up 5 bases and V 5 bases, and 12 bases lay outside the gene matches. Germline V gene sequence: CDR1 SGHRS, CDR2 YFSETQ. This CDR3 reads CASRRSSSGGETGELFF. CDR3 DNA sequence: TGCGCCAGCAGAAGGTCTTCTAGCGGGGGAGAGACCGGGGAGCTGTTTTTT.

This chain joins TRBV4-3 and TRBJ1-1; D unresolved. The CDR3 covers 13 residues. V was cut by 0 bases and J by 6 bases, with 8 bases left in between. CDR1 and CDR2 (germline): LGHNA, YSLEER. Here the CDR3 reads CASSQEYGAEAFF. The CDR3 DNA follows: TGCGCCAGCAGCCAAGAGTATGGGGCTGAAGCTTTCTTT.

This clone was recorded once. V is TRBV28 and J is TRBJ1-2, with 11 bases that match TRBD1. The CDR3 has 13 amino acids. Germline loops: CDR1 MDHEN, CDR2 SYDVKM. V dropped 6 bases and J dropped 8; count of bases not matched to a gene: 5. As DNA, the CDR3 is TGTGCCAGCAGCCCGGACAGGGGGCAAGGCTACACCTTC. Its protein product is CASSPDRGQGYTF.

As concerns this clone: One junction end does not reproduce the germline sequence, and a read error may be involved. This rearrangement joins TRBV4-2 to TRBJ1-3; D is undetermined. Germline CDR1 LGHNA, CDR2 YNFKEQ. This CDR3 region has 15 residues. CDR3 sequence (DNA): TGTGCCAGCAACCAAGATAGAAGCTCTGGAAACACCATATATTTT. Protein sequence: CASNQDRSSGNTIYF.

The V gene is TRBV30, the J gene TRBJ1-2; D call uncertain. Germline CDR1 GTSNPN, CDR2 SVGIG (reference sequence). V lost 0 bases to trimming and J lost 3 bases, with 11 bases between them. There are 14 residues in the CDR3. The CDR3 DNA sequence: TGTGCCTGGAGTGTACCACGGATGCACTATGGCTACACCTTC. Protein: CAWSVPRMHYGYTF.

This rearrangement joins TRBV28 to TRBJ2-7; TRBD1 matches at 7 bases. The CDR3 sequence is 13 residues long. With 5 bases clipped from V and 1 base from J, the junction kept 2 bases outside the gene matches. The germline V gene has CDR1 MDHEN and CDR2 SYDVKM. DNA of the CDR3: TGTGCCAGCAGTGAGGGACAGTCCTACGAGCAGTACTTC. Translated, it gives CASSEGQSYEQYF.

The chain is built from TRBV11-2 and TRBJ1-1; D call uncertain. The germline V gene encodes CDR1 SGHAT and CDR2 FQNNGV. The V and J ends lost 3 bases and 1 base respectively, with 9 bases between them. CDR3 length: 14 amino acids. This CDR3 is CASSFGPSNTEAFF. Here the CDR3 DNA reads TGTGCCAGCAGCTTCGGACCCTCGAACACTGAAGCTTTCTTT.

CDR3 protein: CASSPSWANEKLFF. The CDR3, as DNA: TGTGCCAGCAGCCCTTCCTGGGCTAATGAAAAACTGTTTTTT. The chain recombines TRBV5-5 with TRBJ1-4; D call uncertain. V was pared by 4 bases and J by 3 bases, with 10 bases between. The length of the CDR3 is 14 residues. From germline, CDR1 is SGHKS and CDR2 YYEKEE (reference sequence).